Reported below is one TCR beta chain. Here immunoSEQ multiplex PCR was the method, and the copy in TCRdb shows in-frame clones only, minus some. The sample records 130,000 or so clones, 80% to 95% being singletons. Losses at the gene ends were 4 bases for V and 2 bases for J; bases not matched to a gene: 10. Germline values: CDR1 SGDLS, CDR2 YYNGEE. The CDR3 consists of 16 residues. The sample belongs to a study of T cell changes during pregnancy in multiple sclerosis. This chain uses TRBV9 with TRBJ2-3; 7 bases line up with TRBD1. The sample here was peripheral blood, taken before pregnancy. This receptor was obtained from a female donor with multiple sclerosis, enrolled in a pregnancy study. DNA of the CDR3: TGTGCCAGCAGCAACAAAGGGACAGTCCCCACAGATACGCAGTATTTT. It encodes CASSNKGTVPTDTQYF.